The 6 T cell receptor beta chains reported below all come from one sample, sequenced in a study of response to subunit inactivated influenza vaccine. TCRdb itself ran the RT-PCR reads through MiXCR, one entry per CDR3 protein. The sample shows about 520,000 distinct CDR3 sequences, roughly 7.6% of them seen only once. The specimen was PBMCs from blood, collected less than 25 months after vaccination. Every receptor here comes from a man between 50 and 75 years old who received an inactivated influenza vaccine.

The chain has TRBV20-1 and TRBJ2-5; 12 bases match TRBD2. The CDR3 runs to 14 residues. Germline V CDR1 and CDR2: DFQATT, SNEGSKA (reference sequence). The J segment lost 4 bases and the V segment lost 5 bases, leaving 5 bases of the junction unmatched. CDR3 DNA sequence: TGCAGTGCTGGCAGACTAGCGGGGGTAGAGACCCAGTACTTC. It is translated as CSAGRLAGVETQYF.

In its sample, this clonotype was seen a few times. The chain carries TRBV7-9 and TRBJ2-1; TRBD1 agrees at 7 bases. Germline CDR1 reads SEHNR; CDR2 reads FQNEAQ (reference sequence). V trimming: 6 bases; J trimming: 5 bases; junction bases outside the gene matches: 10. This CDR3 comprises 15 residues. The DNA of the CDR3 is TGTGCCAGCAGTTTCTGGCTCCAGGGGGACAATGAGCAGTTCTTC. It is translated as CASSFWLQGDNEQFF.

The chain recombines TRBV3-1 with TRBJ2-1; D is perhaps TRBD2 (5 bases). Per germline, CDR1 LGHDT and CDR2 YNNKEL (reference sequence). The V gene lost 4 bases and the J gene lost 3 bases, with 19 bases spanning the gap. The CDR3 covers 17 residues. The CDR3 loop reads CASSRKGWTYNYNEQFF. As DNA, the CDR3 is TGTGCCAGCAGCCGAAAGGGATGGACTTATAACTACAATGAGCAGTTCTTC.

This chain joins TRBV10-3 and TRBJ2-7; TRBD2 matches at 14 bases. Germline assignment: CDR1 ENHRY and CDR2 SYGVKD. J was trimmed by 1 base and V by 6 bases; bases with no gene match: 2. This CDR3 has 15 amino acids. In DNA, the CDR3 is TGTGCCATCAGGGGACTAGCGGGGGCTTCCTACGAGCAGTACTTC. Translating it yields CAIRGLAGASYEQYF.

At least ten counts were recorded for this clonotype. The chain carries TRBV4-2 and TRBJ1-5; TRBD1 matches at 9 bases. Unmatched junction bases numbered 4, after V lost 1 base and J lost 6 bases. Germline V gives CDR1 LGHNA, CDR2 YNFKEQ. The CDR3 extends over 15 amino acids. CDR3 bases: TGTGCCAGCAGCCAAGGGGGACAGGGCGGTCAGCCCCAGCATTTT. Translated: CASSQGGQGGQPQHF.

There are a few counts of this clonotype. V and J are TRBV5-1 and TRBJ2-7; TRBD1 aligns across 7 bases. The length of the CDR3 is 15 residues. The germline gives CDR1 SGHRS, CDR2 YFSETQ. V lost 1 base and J lost 2; bases outside the gene matches: 6. DNA of the CDR3: TGCGCCAGCAGCTTGCTGACAGGGCGTACCTACGAGCAGTACTTC. The encoded protein is CASSLLTGRTYEQYF.